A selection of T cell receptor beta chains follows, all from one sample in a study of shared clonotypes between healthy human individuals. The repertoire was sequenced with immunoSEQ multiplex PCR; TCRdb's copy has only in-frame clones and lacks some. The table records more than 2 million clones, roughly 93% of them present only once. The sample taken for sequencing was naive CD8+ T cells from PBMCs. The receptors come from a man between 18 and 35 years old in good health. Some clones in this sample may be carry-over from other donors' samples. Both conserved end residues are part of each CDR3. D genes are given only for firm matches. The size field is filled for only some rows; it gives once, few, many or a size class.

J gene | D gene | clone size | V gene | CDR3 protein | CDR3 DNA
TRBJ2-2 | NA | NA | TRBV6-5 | CASTRMNTGELFF | TGTGCCAGCACCCGAATGAACACCGGGGAGCTGTTTTTT
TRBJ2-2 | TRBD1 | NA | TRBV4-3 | CASSQDPGQGAGGELFF | TGCGCCAGCAGCCAAGATCCGGGACAGGGGGCCGGCGGGGAGCTGTTTTTT
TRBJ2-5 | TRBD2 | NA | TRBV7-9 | CASSWPTSGRAPQETQYF | TGTGCCAGCAGTTGGCCGACTAGCGGGAGGGCCCCTCAAGAGACCCAGTACTTC
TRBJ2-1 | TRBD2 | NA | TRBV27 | CASSLAASGYNEQFF | TGTGCCAGCAGTTTAGCGGCTAGCGGGTACAATGAGCAGTTCTTC
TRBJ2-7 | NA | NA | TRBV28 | CASRPASEIYEQYF | TGTGCCAGCAGACCTGCTAGCGAGATCTACGAGCAGTACTTC
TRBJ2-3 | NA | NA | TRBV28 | CASSLFSQSTDTQYF | TGTGCCAGCAGTTTATTTTCTCAGAGCACAGATACGCAGTATTTT
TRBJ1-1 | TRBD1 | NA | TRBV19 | CASSINRGTEAFF | TGTGCCAGTAGTATCAACAGGGGTACTGAAGCTTTCTTT
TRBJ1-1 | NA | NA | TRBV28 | CASQRGRNTEAFF | TGTGCCAGCCAGCGGGGTCGGAACACTGAAGCTTTCTTT
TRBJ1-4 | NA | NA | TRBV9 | CASSGGDEKLFF | TGTGCCAGCAGCGGGGGGGATGAAAAACTGTTTTTT
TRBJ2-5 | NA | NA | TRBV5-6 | CASSSGGWETQYF | TGTGCCAGCAGCTCCGGCGGGTGGGAGACCCAGTACTTC
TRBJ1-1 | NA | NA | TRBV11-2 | CASSLAQRGWTEAFF | TGTGCCAGCAGCTTAGCCCAGCGGGGGTGGACTGAAGCTTTCTTT
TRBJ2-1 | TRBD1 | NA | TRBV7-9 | CASRPMDRGRRNEQFF | TGTGCCAGCAGACCGATGGACAGGGGGCGCCGGAATGAGCAGTTCTTC
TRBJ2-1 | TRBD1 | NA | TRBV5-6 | CASSQDRVSAYNEQFF | TGTGCCAGCAGCCAGGACAGGGTGAGTGCCTACAATGAGCAGTTCTTC
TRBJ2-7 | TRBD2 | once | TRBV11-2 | CASSLVSTSRYEQYF | TGTGCCAGCAGCTTAGTTTCGACTAGCCGCTACGAGCAGTACTTC
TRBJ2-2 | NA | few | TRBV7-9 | CASSFGNTGELFF | TGTGCCAGCAGCTTCGGGAACACCGGGGAGCTGTTTTTT
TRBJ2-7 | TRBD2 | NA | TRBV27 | CASSLRPERSGRKYEQYF | TGTGCCAGCAGTCTCCGCCCTGAGCGTAGCGGGAGAAAGTACGAGCAGTACTTC
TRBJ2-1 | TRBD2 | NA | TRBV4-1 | CASSQERTSGSYNEQFF | TGCGCCAGCAGCCAAGAACGGACTAGCGGGAGCTACAATGAGCAGTTCTTC
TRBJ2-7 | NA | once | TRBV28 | CASSIPGEQYF | TGTGCCAGCAGCATTCCCGGCGAGCAGTACTTC
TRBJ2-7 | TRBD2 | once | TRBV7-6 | CASSYTSGRSNEQYF | TGTGCCAGCAGCTATACTAGCGGGAGGAGCAACGAGCAGTACTTC
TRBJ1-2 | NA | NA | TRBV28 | CASSFRLDGAGGYTF | TGTGCCAGCAGTTTCCGGCTCGACGGAGCGGGTGGCTACACCTTC
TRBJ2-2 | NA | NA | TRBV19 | CASSMSRDGGELFF | TGTGCCAGTAGTATGAGCCGGGACGGCGGGGAGCTGTTTTTT
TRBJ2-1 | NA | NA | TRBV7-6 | CASSFISRPDSGQFF | TGTGCCAGCAGCTTTATTTCTCGACCAGACTCGGGGCAGTTCTTC
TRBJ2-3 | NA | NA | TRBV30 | CAWSVGQGEGPDTQYF | TGTGCCTGGAGTGTAGGGCAGGGCGAAGGTCCAGATACGCAGTATTTT
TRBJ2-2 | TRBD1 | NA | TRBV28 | CASSDRQGDNTGELFF | TGTGCCAGCAGTGACCGACAGGGGGACAACACCGGGGAGCTGTTTTTT
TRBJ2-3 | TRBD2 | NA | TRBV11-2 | CASSLAPSTSGDTDTQYF | TGTGCCAGCAGCTTAGCTCCATCGACTAGCGGGGACACAGATACGCAGTATTTT
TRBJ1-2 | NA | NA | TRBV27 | CASSFRGEGYTF | TGTGCCAGCAGTTTCAGGGGTGAGGGCTACACCTTC
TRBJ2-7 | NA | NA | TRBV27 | CASSFLGPYEQYF | TGTGCCAGCAGTTTTCTCGGACCCTACGAGCAGTACTTC
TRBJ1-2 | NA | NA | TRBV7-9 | CASSVRGDYGYTF | TGTGCCAGCTCCGTTAGGGGGGACTATGGCTACACCTTC
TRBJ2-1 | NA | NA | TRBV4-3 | CASSQAGTTSSYNEQFF | TGCGCCAGCAGCCAAGCCGGGACCACGAGCTCCTACAATGAGCAGTTCTTC
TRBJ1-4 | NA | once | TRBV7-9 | CASSLDDRTQNEKLFF | TGTGCCAGCAGCTTAGATGACAGGACCCAAAATGAAAAACTGTTTTTT
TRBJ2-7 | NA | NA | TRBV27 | CASSLSLSGTRYEQYF | TGTGCCAGCAGTTTATCGTTGTCCGGGACAAGATACGAGCAGTACTTC
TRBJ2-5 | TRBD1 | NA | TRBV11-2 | CASSLGLGTGGHIQETQYF | TGTGCCAGCAGCTTAGGGCTCGGGACAGGGGGGCATATCCAAGAGACCCAGTACTTC
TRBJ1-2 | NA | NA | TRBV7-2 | CASSPHPPAALDNYGYTF | TGTGCCAGCAGCCCCCACCCCCCCGCGGCCCTAGATAACTATGGCTACACCTTC
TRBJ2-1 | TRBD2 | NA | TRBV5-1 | CASKPYDGRGSSYNEQFF | TGCGCCAGCAAACCCTACGACGGGAGGGGGAGCTCCTACAATGAGCAGTTCTTC
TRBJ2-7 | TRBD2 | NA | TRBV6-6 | CASSLGLAETYEQYF | TGTGCCAGCAGTCTGGGACTAGCGGAAACCTACGAGCAGTACTTC
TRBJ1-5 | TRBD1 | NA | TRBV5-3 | CARSSGQGIDQPQHF | TGTGCCAGAAGCTCTGGACAGGGAATCGATCAGCCCCAGCATTTT
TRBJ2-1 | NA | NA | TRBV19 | CASSIVGGPNNEQFF | TGTGCCAGTAGTATAGTAGGGGGGCCAAACAATGAGCAGTTCTTC
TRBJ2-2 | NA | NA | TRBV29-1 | CSGVIGRGELFF | TGCAGCGGCGTGATCGGGCGAGGGGAGCTGTTTTTT
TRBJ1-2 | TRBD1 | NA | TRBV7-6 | CASSTRDRGHHNYGYTF | TGTGCCAGCAGCACCCGGGACAGGGGGCACCATAACTATGGCTACACCTTC
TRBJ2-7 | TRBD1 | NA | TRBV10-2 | CATRTGTGDEQYF | TGCGCCACACGAACCGGGACAGGGGACGAGCAGTACTTC
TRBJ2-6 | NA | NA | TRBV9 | CASSVPFKGNSGANVLTF | TGTGCCAGCAGCGTACCCTTCAAGGGCAATTCTGGGGCCAACGTCCTGACTTTC